This T cell receptor (beta chain) was obtained from a study of OX40 agonist ivuxolimab in advanced cancers. Across the whole study: Partial responses were achieved by three patients: one hepatocellular carcinoma, two cutaneous melanoma.

Produced via immunoSEQ multiplex PCR; TCRdb's table is partial and in-frame only. This sample has some 90,000 clones, with roughly nine tenths found just once. Regarding the study as a whole: Expanded peripheral T cells had an undetermined antigen specificity.

Trimming left V 2 bases short and J 5 bases short, with 11 bases between. There are 14 residues in the CDR3. Per germline, CDR1 SGHRS and CDR2 YFSETQ. On this clone itself: Its antigen is unknown.

Sequencing was performed on CD4+ or CD8+ T cells sorted from blood, taken in a trial of the OX40 agonist ivuxolimab. This clonotype was obtained from an adult with an advanced solid tumor such as melanoma, head and neck, liver or kidney cancer. V and J are TRBV5-1 and TRBJ2-1, with D perhaps TRBD1 or TRBD2 (6 bases each). CDR3 loop: CASSLRGADNEQFF. The CDR3 bases are TGCGCCAGCAGCTTAAGGGGGGCAGACAATGAGCAGTTCTTC.